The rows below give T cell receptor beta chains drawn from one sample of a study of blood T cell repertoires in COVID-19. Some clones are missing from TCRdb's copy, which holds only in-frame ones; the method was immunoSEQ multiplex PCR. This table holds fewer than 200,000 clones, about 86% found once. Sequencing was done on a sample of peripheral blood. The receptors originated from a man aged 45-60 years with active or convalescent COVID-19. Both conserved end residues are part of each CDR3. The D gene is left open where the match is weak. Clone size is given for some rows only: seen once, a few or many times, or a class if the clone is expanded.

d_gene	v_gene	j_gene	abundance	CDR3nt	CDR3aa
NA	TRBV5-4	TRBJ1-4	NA	TGTGCCAGCAGCTTTAGAAACGGTTTCGATGGTGAAAAACTGTTTTTT	CASSFRNGFDGEKLFF
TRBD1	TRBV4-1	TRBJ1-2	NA	TGCGCCAGCAGCCAAGGACAGGGGGCGGGGAGTAACTATGGCTACACCTTC	CASSQGQGAGSNYGYTF
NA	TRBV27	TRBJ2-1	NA	TGTGCCAGCAGTCCGATAGGACAGACCCACTACAATGAGCAGTTCTTC	CASSPIGQTHYNEQFF
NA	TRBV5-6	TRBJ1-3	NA	TGTGCCAGCAGCTTGCCCAGGGCTGGAAACACCATATATTTT	CASSLPRAGNTIYF
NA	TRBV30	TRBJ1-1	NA	TGTGCCTGGAGTTTCAGGAACACTGAAGCTTTCTTT	CAWSFRNTEAFF
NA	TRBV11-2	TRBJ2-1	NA	TGTGCCAGCAGCTTAAGCTCAGGGTCCAGTCGGAGGGCCTACAATGAGCAGTTCTTC	CASSLSSGSSRRAYNEQFF
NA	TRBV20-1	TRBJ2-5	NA	TGCAGTGCTTTTAAAGAGACCCAGTACTTC	CSAFKETQYF
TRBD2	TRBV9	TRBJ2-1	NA	TGTGCCAGCAGCGTAGTGGCTAGCGGGGGTTACAATGAGCAGTTCTTC	CASSVVASGGYNEQFF
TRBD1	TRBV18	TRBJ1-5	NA	TGTGCCAGCTCACCTGGACAGGGGGCGGCCGATCAGCCCCAGCATTTT	CASSPGQGAADQPQHF
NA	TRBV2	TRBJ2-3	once	TGTGCCAGCAGTGAATCCGAGCTTGTCACAGATACGCAGTATTTT	CASSESELVTDTQYF
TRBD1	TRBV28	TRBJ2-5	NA	TGTGCCAGCAGTTGGGACAGGGTACAAGAGACCCAGTACTTC	CASSWDRVQETQYF
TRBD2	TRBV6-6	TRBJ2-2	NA	TGTGCCAGCAGTCGGAGACGGACTAGCGGAAACACCGGGGAGCTGTTTTTT	CASSRRRTSGNTGELFF
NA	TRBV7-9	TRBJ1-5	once	TGTGCCAGCAGCTTAGGAACAGGGAATAGGGATCAGCCCCAGCATTTT	CASSLGTGNRDQPQHF
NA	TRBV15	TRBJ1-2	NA	TGTGCCACCAGCAGAGCTCCCCCGGCAGGGGTTAACTATGGCTACACCTTC	CATSRAPPAGVNYGYTF
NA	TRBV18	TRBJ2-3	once	TGTGCCAGCTCACCTTTTTGGGGGGAAGGCACAGATACGCAGTATTTT	CASSPFWGEGTDTQYF
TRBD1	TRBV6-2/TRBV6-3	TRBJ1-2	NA	TGTGCCAGCAGTTACCCCGGGACAGGGCCCGTGAGGTATGGCTACACCTTC	CASSYPGTGPVRYGYTF
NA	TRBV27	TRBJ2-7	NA	TGTGCCAGCAGTTTCGCTCCGGGAGCCTACGAGCAGTACTTC	CASSFAPGAYEQYF
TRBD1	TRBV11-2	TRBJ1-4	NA	TGTGCCAGCAGCTTAAGCTACAGGGGTGTGAGTGAAAAACTGTTTTTT	CASSLSYRGVSEKLFF
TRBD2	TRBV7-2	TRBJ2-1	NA	TGTGCCAGCAGCTTAGCGCTTGTACTAGCGGCGGCGCAGGCGCAGTTCTTC	CASSLALVLAAAQAQFF
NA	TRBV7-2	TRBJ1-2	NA	TGTGCCAGCAGCTCCTTGGACAACCTCTATGGCTACACCTTC	CASSSLDNLYGYTF
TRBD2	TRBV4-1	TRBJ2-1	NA	TGCGCCAGCAGCCAGGCTGAGGCTAGCGGGAGCAATGAGCAGTTCTTC	CASSQAEASGSNEQFF
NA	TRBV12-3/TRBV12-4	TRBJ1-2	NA	TGTGCCAGCATGTCGACAGGCAACTATGGCTACACCTTC	CASMSTGNYGYTF